This T cell receptor (beta chain) appears in the sequencing data of a study of cytomegalovirus exposure and HLA in healthy donors. General observations from the study: The classifier, whose performance was assessed in both the original and validation cohorts, reportedly diagnosed cytomegalovirus status with high specificity and sensitivity. In an earlier analysis, most TCR beta V segments were productive about 87% or about 30% of the time. Only CMV serostatus was available as immune exposure information. What a later analysis reportedly showed was that an Asian-associated ancestry cluster had fewer N-insertions than the roughly 700-donor mean.

This CDR3 is 13 amino acids long. Germline assignment: CDR1 GTSNPN and CDR2 SVGIG (reference sequence). V lost 2 bases and J lost 5, with 13 bases in between. Of note for this clone: Its specificity is unknown.

Researchers ran the PCR with 60 Vbeta and 13 Jbeta primers. Assay used: immunoSEQ multiplex PCR; TCRdb lists only in-frame clones, some missing. The table shows some 100,000 clones, with about four fifths occurring only once. The sequence derives from a female donor in good health and CMV-seropositive. The specimen sequenced was PBMCs. J is TRBJ2-7 and V is TRBV30; D is undetermined. This CDR3 is CAWSNGYYNEQYF. CDR3 nucleotides: TGTGCCTGGAGTAACGGGTATTATAACGAGCAGTACTTC.